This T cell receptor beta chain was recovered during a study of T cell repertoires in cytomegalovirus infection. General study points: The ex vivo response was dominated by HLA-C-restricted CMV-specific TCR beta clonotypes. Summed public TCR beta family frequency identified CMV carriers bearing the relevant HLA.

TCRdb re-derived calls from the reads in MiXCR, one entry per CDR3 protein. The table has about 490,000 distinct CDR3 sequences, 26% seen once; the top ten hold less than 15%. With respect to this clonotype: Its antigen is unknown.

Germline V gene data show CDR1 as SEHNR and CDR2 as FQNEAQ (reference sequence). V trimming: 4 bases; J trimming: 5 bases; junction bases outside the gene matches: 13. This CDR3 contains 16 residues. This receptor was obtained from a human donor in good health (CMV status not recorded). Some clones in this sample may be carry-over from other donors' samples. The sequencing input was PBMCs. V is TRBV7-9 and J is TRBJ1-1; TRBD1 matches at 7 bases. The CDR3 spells CASSSLSQGEGTEAFF. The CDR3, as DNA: TGTGCCAGCAGCTCCCTCTCGCAGGGGGAGGGGACTGAAGCTTTCTTT. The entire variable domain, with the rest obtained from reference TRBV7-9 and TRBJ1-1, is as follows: DTGVSQNPRHKITKRGQNVTFRCDPISEHNRLYWYRQTLGQGPEFLTYFQNEAQLEKSRLLSDRFSAERPKGSFSTLEIQRTEQGDSAMYLCASSSLSQGEGTEAFFGQGTRLTVV.